The sequence of this TCR beta chain was determined in a study of shared clonotypes between healthy human individuals. Across the whole study: The cohort comprised a couple of women and a few men. Their ages spanned 18 to 49 years.

A remark on this clone: The target antigen is unknown.

CD45RA+ naive and CD45RA-negative memory subsets were separated from CD4+ cells. Sequencing used immunoSEQ multiplex PCR; TCRdb keeps in-frame clones, though not all of them. The table has roughly 760,000 clones, roughly 70% seen once. V was shortened by 4 bases and J by 6 bases, with 16 bases between the two germline ends. This CDR3 region has 14 residues. Germline V gives CDR1 SNHLY, CDR2 FYNNEI. The study, taken as a whole, reports: Though the depth was large, rarefaction showed that sorted-subset sequencing was incomplete. With several donors compared, 4% to 5.5% of naive CD4 clonotypes were shared.

V is TRBV2 and J is TRBJ2-7; D is unresolved. The sample comprised memory CD4+ T cells sorted from blood. Subset described: CD45RA-negative fraction. This TCR was sampled from a woman aged 25 to 39 in good health. CDR3 in DNA: TGTGCCAGCAGTGTATCCACCACGCCGACCGAGCAGTACTTC. It is translated as CASSVSTTPTEQYF.